This T cell receptor beta chain is from a study of graft-versus-host responses after intestinal transplantation. In the study overall: Each recipient received a multivisceral, liver-intestinal, or isolated intestinal graft.

The method was immunoSEQ multiplex PCR; TCRdb's version includes in-frame clones alone and lacks a portion of them. The profile shows roughly 8,000 clones, around a third of them singletons. Germline assignment: CDR1 SGHNT and CDR2 YENEEA. V shed 8 bases and J shed 0 bases, with 11 bases lying between them. The CDR3 contains 13 residues. Irradiated, violet-dye-labeled stimulator cells, around 200,000 in number, were plated with around 200,000 CFSE-labeled responder cells. This clone appeared once. V gene TRBV11-3 combines with J gene TRBJ2-7, with D unclear. Sequenced here: alloreactive CD8+ T cells from a mixed lymphocyte reaction culture, sampled before intestinal transplant. Subset of the sample: CFSE-low proliferating T cells sorted from roughly 6-day pre-transplant mixed lymphocyte reaction (GvH or HvG direction). This receptor was identified in a human patient who received an intestinal transplant. CDR3 residues: CASERGHSYEQYF. The CDR3 nucleotides read TGTGCCAGCGAACGCGGCCACTCCTACGAGCAGTACTTC.